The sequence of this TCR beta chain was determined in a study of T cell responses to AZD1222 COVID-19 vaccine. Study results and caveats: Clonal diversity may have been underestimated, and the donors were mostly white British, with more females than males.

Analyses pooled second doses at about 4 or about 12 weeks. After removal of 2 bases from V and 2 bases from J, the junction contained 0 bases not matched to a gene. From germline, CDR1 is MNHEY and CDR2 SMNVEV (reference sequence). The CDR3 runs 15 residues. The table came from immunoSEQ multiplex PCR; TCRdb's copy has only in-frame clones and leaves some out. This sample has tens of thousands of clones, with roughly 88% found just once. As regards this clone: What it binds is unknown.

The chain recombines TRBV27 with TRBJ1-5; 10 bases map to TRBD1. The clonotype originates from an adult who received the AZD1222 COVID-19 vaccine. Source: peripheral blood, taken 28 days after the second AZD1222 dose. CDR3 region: CASSLGTGGNQPQHF. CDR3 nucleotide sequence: TGTGCCAGCAGTTTAGGGACAGGGGGCAATCAGCCCCAGCATTTT.